A selection of T cell receptor beta chains follows, all from one sample in a study of tumor and adjacent non-tumor tissue in lung cancer. TCRdb re-analysed the multiplex PCR reads in MiXCR, keeping a single row per CDR3 protein. The sample shows 95,000 to 150,000 distinct CDR3 sequences, 66% of them seen only once. Sequencing used lung tumor tissue. These receptors originate from a man aged 30 to 45 with non-small cell lung cancer. Both conserved end residues are part of each CDR3. D genes are given only for firm matches. Clone size is stated in some rows and not others, as once, few, many or a class when expanded.

j_call: TRBJ2-2; v_call: TRBV5-1; d_call: -; clone_size: -; cdr3_aa: CASSLAGGTTGELFF; cdr3_nt: TGCGCCAGCAGCTTGGCGGGGGGCACAACCGGGGAGCTGTTTTTT
j_call: TRBJ2-5; v_call: TRBV4-1; d_call: -; clone_size: many; cdr3_aa: CASSRSARGGLETQYF; cdr3_nt: TGCGCCAGCAGCCGGAGTGCGAGGGGGGGACTGGAGACCCAGTACTTC
j_call: TRBJ1-2; v_call: TRBV6-2/TRBV6-3; d_call: -; clone_size: once; cdr3_aa: CASSSGSAVGFTF; cdr3_nt: TGTGCCAGCAGTTCCGGGTCCGCGGTCGGCTTCACCTTC
j_call: TRBJ2-1; v_call: TRBV12-3/TRBV12-4; d_call: -; clone_size: -; cdr3_aa: CASSLGLSVAYNVQFF; cdr3_nt: TGTGCCAGCAGCTTGGGACTGTCCGTGGCCTACAATGTGCAATTCTTC
j_call: TRBJ2-2; v_call: TRBV14; d_call: -; clone_size: few; cdr3_aa: CASSHTGELFF; cdr3_nt: TGTGCCAGCAGCCATACCGGGGAGCTGTTTTTT
j_call: TRBJ2-6; v_call: TRBV7-9; d_call: -; clone_size: few; cdr3_aa: CASSSGSGYPGANVLTF; cdr3_nt: TGTGCCAGCAGCTCGGGCTCAGGGTACCCTGGGGCCAACGTCCTGACTTTC
j_call: TRBJ1-1; v_call: TRBV5-6; d_call: TRBD1; clone_size: -; cdr3_aa: CASGLDRATEAFF; cdr3_nt: TGTGCCAGCGGCTTGGACAGGGCAACTGAAGCTTTCTTT
j_call: TRBJ1-5; v_call: TRBV4-1; d_call: TRBD1; clone_size: -; cdr3_aa: CTSRQEQGNQPQHF; cdr3_nt: TGCACCAGCAGGCAAGAACAGGGGAATCAGCCCCAGCATTTT
j_call: TRBJ1-2; v_call: TRBV4-3; d_call: -; clone_size: many; cdr3_aa: CASSQDLGEIPYGYTF; cdr3_nt: TGCGCCAGCAGCCAAGATCTGGGGGAAATACCCTATGGCTACACCTTC
j_call: TRBJ2-3; v_call: TRBV5-1; d_call: -; clone_size: -; cdr3_aa: CASSFLSLGTDTQYF; cdr3_nt: TGCGCCAGCAGCTTTCTTTCCTTGGGCACAGATACGCAGTATTTT
j_call: TRBJ1-4; v_call: TRBV5-1; d_call: -; clone_size: -; cdr3_aa: CASSLAGGSGEKLFF; cdr3_nt: TGCGCCAGCAGCTTGGCCGGGGGGAGTGGTGAAAAACTGTTTTTT
j_call: TRBJ1-4; v_call: TRBV6-5; d_call: -; clone_size: -; cdr3_aa: CATLGVTNEKLFF; cdr3_nt: TGTGCCACACTAGGGGTGACTAATGAAAAACTATTTTTT
j_call: TRBJ1-1; v_call: TRBV6-5; d_call: -; clone_size: -; cdr3_aa: CASGAQDGYTGAFF; cdr3_nt: TGTGCTAGCGGAGCCCAGGACGGTTACACTGGAGCTTTCTTT
j_call: TRBJ2-7; v_call: TRBV29-1; d_call: TRBD2; clone_size: many; cdr3_aa: CSVSSGGAYEQYF; cdr3_nt: TGCAGCGTTTCTAGCGGTGGGGCCTACGAGCAGTACTTC
j_call: TRBJ2-2; v_call: TRBV18; d_call: -; clone_size: once; cdr3_aa: CASSPGTTGELFF; cdr3_nt: TGTGCCAGCTCACCAGGCACCACCGGGGAGCTGTTTTTT
j_call: TRBJ1-5; v_call: TRBV7-8; d_call: -; clone_size: -; cdr3_aa: CASSLGQGGSNQPQHF; cdr3_nt: TGTGCCAGCAGCTTAGGGCAGGGAGGGAGCAATCAGCCCCAGCATTTT
j_call: TRBJ1-4; v_call: TRBV6-6; d_call: TRBD1; clone_size: -; cdr3_aa: CDSSSPRGRNGKLFF; cdr3_nt: TGTGATAGCAGTTCCCCCAGGGGGCGGAATGGAAAACTGTTTTTT
j_call: TRBJ2-7; v_call: TRBV11-2; d_call: TRBD1; clone_size: once; cdr3_aa: CASSPIWDRGHEQYF; cdr3_nt: TGTGCGAGCAGCCCCATATGGGACAGGGGGCACGAGCAGTACTTC
j_call: TRBJ2-4; v_call: TRBV6-2/TRBV6-3; d_call: -; clone_size: -; cdr3_aa: CASSPRRAKNIQYF; cdr3_nt: TGTGCCAGCAGTCCCAGGCGAGCCAAAAACATTCAGTACTTC
j_call: TRBJ1-1; v_call: TRBV29-1; d_call: -; clone_size: -; cdr3_aa: CSGIKEQNTDAFF; cdr3_nt: TGCAGCGGAATCAAGGAACAGAACACTGATGCTTTCTTT
j_call: TRBJ2-7; v_call: TRBV20-1; d_call: -; clone_size: -; cdr3_aa: CSARDSMGLSYEQYF; cdr3_nt: TGCAGTGCTAGAGACTCCATGGGTCTCTCCTATGAGCAGTACTTC